This TCR beta chain was sequenced for a study of monozygotic twins with inflammatory bowel disease. The authors used about 3,500 ng of total RNA per TCR library. TCRdb re-called the 5' RACE reads, yielding one record per CDR3 amino acid sequence without DNA. The sample holds 350,000 to 400,000 distinct CDR3 sequences. Study findings and constraints: Twins classed as concordant or discordant showed no difference in repertoire similarity, possibly from limited power. Findings did not support one strong IBD-associated signal or clonotype. Healthy twins showed more clonotype sharing with others than IBD patients, especially patients with disease activity.

Comment on this clonotype: Antigen specificity is unknown.

The CDR3 is 14 amino acids. Per germline, CDR1 LNHNV and CDR2 YYDKDF (reference sequence). This TCR derives from a human donor with ulcerative colitis or Crohn's disease, or a healthy co-twin of an affected twin (not recorded which). The sample taken for sequencing was blood. The chain employs TRBV15 and TRBJ2-3. The CDR3: CATEDVGSTDTQYF.